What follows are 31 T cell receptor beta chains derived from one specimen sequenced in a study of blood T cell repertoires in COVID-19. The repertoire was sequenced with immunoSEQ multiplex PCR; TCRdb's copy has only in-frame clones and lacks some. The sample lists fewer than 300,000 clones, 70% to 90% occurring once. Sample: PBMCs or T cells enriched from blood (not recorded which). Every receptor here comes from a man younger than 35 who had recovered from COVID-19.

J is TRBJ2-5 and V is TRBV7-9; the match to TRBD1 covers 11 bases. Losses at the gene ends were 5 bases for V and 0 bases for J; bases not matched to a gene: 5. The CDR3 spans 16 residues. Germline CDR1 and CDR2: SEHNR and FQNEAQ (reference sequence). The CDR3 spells CASSTGQGANQETQYF. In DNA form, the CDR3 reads TGTGCCAGCAGCACTGGACAGGGGGCCAACCAAGAGACCCAGTACTTC.

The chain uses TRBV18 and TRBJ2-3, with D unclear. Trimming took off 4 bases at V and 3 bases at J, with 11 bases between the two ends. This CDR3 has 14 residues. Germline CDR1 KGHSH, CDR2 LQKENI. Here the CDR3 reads CASSQEPVTDTQYF. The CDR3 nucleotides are TGTGCCAGCTCACAAGAACCGGTGACAGATACGCAGTATTTT. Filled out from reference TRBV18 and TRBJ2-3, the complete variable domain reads NAGVMQNPRHLVRRRGQEARLRCSPMKGHSHVYWYRQLPEEGLKFMVYLQKENIIDESGMPKERFSAEFPKEGPSILRIQQVVRGDSAAYFCASSQEPVTDTQYFGPGTRLTVL.

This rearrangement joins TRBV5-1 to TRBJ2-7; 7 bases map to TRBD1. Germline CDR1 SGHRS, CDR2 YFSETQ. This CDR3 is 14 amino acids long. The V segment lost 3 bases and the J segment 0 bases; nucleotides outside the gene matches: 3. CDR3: CASSWGTDSYEQYF. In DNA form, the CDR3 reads TGCGCCAGCAGCTGGGGGACAGACTCCTACGAGCAGTACTTC.

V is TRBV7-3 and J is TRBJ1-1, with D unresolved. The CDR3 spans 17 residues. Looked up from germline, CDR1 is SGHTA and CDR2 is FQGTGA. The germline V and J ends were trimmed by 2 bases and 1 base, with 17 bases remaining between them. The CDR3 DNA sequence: TGTGCCAGCAGCTTAGGCCCTACAACGACGGGGAACACTGAAGCTTTCTTT. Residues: CASSLGPTTTGNTEAFF.

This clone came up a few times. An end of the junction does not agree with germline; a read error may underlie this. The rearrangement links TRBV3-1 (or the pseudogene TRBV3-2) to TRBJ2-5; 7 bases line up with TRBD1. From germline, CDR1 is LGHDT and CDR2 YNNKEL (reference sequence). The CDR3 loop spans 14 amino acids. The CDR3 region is CASNQPTGRKTQYF. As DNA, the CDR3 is TGTGCCAGCAACCAACCGACAGGGAGAAAGACCCAGTACTTC.

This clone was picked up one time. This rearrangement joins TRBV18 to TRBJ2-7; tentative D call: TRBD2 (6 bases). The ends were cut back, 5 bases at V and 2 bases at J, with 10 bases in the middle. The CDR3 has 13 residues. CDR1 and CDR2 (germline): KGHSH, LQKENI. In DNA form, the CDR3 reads TGTGCCAGCTCATTGGGCGGGACCTACGAGCAGTACTTC. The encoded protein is CASSLGGTYEQYF.

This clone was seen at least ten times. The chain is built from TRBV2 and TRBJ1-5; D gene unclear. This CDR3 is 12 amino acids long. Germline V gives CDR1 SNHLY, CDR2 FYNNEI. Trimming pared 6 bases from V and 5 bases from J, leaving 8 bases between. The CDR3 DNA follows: TGTGCCAGCAGGGACTGGGATCAGCCCCAGCATTTT. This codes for CASRDWDQPQHF.

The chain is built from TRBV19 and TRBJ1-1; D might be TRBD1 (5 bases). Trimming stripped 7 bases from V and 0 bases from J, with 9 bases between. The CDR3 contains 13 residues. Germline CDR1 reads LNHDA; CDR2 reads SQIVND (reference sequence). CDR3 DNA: TGTGCCAGTACAGGGTTCATGAACACTGAAGCTTTCTTT. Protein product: CASTGFMNTEAFF.

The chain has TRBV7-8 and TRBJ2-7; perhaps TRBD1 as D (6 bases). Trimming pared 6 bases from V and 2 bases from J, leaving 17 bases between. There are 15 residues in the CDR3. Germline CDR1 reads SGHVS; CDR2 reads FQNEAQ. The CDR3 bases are TGTGCCAGCAGTTTAAGGGCAGGGGTGCCCTACGAGCAGTACTTC. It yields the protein CASSLRAGVPYEQYF. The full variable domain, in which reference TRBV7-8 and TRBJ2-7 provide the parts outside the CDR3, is GAGVSQSPRYKVAKRGQDVALRCDPISGHVSLFWYQQALGQGPEFLTYFQNEAQLDKSGLPSDRFFAERPEGSVSTLKIQRTQQEDSAVYLCASSLRAGVPYEQYFGPGTRLTVT.

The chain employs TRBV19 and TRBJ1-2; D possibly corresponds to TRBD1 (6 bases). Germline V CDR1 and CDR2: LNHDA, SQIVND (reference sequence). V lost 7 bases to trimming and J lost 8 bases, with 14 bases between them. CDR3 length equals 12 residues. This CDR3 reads CASNSGGVGYTF. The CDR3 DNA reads TGTGCCAGTAACTCGGGGGGCGTAGGCTACACCTTC.

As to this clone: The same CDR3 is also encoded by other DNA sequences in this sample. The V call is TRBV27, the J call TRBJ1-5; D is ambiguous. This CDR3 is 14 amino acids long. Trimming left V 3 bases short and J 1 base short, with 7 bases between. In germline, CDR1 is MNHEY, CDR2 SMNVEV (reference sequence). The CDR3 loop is CASSFRGSNQPQHF. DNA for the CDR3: TGTGCCAGCAGTTTCCGGGGAAGCAATCAGCCCCAGCATTTT.

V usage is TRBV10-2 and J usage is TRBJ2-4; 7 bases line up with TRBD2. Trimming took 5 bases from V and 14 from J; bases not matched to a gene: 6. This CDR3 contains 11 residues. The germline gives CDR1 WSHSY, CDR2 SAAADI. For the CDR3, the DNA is TGCGCCAGCAGTTCGCGGGAGAGGAAGTACTTC. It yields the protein CASSSRERKYF.

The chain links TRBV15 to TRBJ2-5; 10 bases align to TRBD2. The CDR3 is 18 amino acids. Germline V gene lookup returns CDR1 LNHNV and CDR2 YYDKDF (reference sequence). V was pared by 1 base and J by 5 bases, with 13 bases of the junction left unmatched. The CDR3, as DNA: TGTGCCACCAGCAGAGTAGCGGGGGGCAACTCGATAGGGGAGACCCAGTACTTC. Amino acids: CATSRVAGGNSIGETQYF.

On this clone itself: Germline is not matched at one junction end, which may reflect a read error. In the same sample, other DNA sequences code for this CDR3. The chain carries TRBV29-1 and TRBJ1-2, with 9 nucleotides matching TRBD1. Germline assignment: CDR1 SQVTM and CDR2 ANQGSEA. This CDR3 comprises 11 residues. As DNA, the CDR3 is TGTAGCGTGGGACAGGGAAATGGCTACACCTTC. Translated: CSVGQGNGYTF.

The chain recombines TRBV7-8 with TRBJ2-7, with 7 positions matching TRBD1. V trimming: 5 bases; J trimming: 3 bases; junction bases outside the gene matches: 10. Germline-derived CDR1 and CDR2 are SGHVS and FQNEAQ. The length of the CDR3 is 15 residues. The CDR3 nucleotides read TGTGCCAGCAGCAGGCGAAGGGACAGCCTCTACGAGCAGTACTTC. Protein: CASSRRRDSLYEQYF.

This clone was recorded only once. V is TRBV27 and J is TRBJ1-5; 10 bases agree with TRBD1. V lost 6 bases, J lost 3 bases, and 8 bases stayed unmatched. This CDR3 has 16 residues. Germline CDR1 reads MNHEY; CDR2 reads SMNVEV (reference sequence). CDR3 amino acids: CASRTGQGVPNQPQHF. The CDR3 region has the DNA TGTGCCAGCAGAACAGGACAGGGGGTACCCAATCAGCCCCAGCATTTT.

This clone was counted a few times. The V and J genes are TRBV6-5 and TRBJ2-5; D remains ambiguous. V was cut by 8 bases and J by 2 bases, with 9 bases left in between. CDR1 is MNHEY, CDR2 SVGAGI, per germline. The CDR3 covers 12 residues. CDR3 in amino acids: CASRNLQETQYF. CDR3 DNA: TGTGCCAGCCGAAACTTACAAGAGACCCAGTACTTC.

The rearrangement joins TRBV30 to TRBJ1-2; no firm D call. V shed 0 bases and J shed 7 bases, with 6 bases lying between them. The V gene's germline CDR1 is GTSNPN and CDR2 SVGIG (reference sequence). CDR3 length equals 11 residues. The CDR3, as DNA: TGTGCCTGGAGTGTACGAGGTGGCTACACCTTC. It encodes CAWSVRGGYTF.

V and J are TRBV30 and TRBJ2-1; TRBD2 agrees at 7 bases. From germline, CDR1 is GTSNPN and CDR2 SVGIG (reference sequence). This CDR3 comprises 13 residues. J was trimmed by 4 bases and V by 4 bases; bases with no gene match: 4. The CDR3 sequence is CAWNREEYNEQFF. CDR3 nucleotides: TGTGCCTGGAATCGGGAGGAGTACAATGAGCAGTTCTTC.

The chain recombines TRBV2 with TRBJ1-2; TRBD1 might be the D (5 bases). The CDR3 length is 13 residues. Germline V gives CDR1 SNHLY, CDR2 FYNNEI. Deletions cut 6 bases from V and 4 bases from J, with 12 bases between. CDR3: CASRGDSSYGYTF. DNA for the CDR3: TGTGCCAGCAGGGGTGACAGCTCCTATGGCTACACCTTC.

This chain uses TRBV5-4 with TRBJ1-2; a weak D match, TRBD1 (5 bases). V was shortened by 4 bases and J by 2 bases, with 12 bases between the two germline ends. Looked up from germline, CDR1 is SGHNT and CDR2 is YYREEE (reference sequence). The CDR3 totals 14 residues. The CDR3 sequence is CASSLAGFNYGYTF. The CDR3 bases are TGTGCCAGCAGCCTGGCAGGGTTCAACTATGGCTACACCTTC.

In nucleotides, the CDR3 is TGTGCCAGCAGTTCCGTTACAGGGGTTTGGTACAATGAGCAGTTCTTC. Protein product: CASSSVTGVWYNEQFF. The chain recombines TRBV27 with TRBJ2-1; the match to TRBD1 covers 7 bases. The junction had 10 bases not matched to a gene; V was cut back by 4 bases and J by 4 bases. The CDR3 has 16 residues. Germline assignment: CDR1 MNHEY and CDR2 SMNVEV (reference sequence).

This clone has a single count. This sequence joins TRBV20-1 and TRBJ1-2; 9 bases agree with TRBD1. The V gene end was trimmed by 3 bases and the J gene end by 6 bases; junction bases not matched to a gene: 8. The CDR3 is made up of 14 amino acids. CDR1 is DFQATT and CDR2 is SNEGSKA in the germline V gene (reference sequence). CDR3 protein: CSASRDRVTDGYTF. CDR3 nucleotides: TGCAGTGCTAGTAGGGACAGGGTAACCGATGGCTACACCTTC.

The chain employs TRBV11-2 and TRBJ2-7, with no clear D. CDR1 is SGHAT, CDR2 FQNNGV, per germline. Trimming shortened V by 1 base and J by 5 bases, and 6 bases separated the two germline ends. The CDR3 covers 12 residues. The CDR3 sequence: CASSLVSNEQYF. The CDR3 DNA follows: TGTGCCAGCAGCTTAGTGAGTAACGAGCAGTACTTC.

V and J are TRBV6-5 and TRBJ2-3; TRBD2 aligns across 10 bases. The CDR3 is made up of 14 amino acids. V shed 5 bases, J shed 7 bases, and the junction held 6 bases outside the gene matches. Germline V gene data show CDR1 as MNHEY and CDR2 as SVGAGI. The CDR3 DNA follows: TGTGCCAGCAGTACCGGGACTAGCGTACATACGCAGTATTTT. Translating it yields CASSTGTSVHTQYF.

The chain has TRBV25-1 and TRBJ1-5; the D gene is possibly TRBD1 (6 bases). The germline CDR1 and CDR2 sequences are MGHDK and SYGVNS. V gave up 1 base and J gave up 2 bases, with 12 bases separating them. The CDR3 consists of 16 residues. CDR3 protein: CASSESGSGGNQPQHF. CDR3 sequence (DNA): TGTGCCAGCAGTGAATCCGGGTCAGGGGGCAATCAGCCCCAGCATTTT.

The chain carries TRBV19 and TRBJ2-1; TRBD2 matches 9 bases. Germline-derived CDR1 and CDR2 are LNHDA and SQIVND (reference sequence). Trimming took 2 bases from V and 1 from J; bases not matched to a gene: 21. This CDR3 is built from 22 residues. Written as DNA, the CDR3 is TGTGCCAGTAGTATACGCCGTTATGCGCGGGAGGGCCAGGAAGGGTCCTACAATGAGCAGTTCTTC. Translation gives CASSIRRYAREGQEGSYNEQFF.

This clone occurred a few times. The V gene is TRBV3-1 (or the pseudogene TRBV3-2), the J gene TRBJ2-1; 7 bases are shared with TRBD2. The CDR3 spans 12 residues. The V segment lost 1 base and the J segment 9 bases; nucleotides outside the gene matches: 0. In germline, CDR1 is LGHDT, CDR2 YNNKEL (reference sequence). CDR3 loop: CASSQGGGEQFF. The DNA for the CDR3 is TGTGCCAGCAGCCAAGGGGGGGGTGAGCAGTTCTTC.

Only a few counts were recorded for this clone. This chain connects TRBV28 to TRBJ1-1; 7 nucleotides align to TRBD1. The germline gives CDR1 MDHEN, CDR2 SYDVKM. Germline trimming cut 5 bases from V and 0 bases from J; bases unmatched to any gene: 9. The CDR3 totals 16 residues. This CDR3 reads CASSQGQHLMNTEAFF. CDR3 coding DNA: TGTGCCAGCAGTCAGGGACAGCACCTAATGAACACTGAAGCTTTCTTT.

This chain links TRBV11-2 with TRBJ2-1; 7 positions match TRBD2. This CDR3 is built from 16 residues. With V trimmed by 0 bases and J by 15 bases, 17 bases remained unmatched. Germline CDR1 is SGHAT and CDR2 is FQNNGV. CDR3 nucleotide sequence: TGTGCCAGCAGCTTAGACCCTATCGGGGGAGGGCAGGGTTGGTTCTTC. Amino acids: CASSLDPIGGGQGWFF. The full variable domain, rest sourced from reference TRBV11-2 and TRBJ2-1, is EAGVAQSPRYKIIEKRQSVAFWCNPISGHATLYWYQQILGQGPKLLIQFQNNGVVDDSQLPKDRFSAERLKGVDSTLKIQPAKLEDSAVYLCASSLDPIGGGQGWFFGPGTRLTVL.

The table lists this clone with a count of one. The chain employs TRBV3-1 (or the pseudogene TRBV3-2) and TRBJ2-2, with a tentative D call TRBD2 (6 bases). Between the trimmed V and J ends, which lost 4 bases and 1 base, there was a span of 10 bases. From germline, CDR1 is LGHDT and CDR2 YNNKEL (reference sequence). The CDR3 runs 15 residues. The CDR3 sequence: CASSRSGENTGELFF. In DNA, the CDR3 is TGTGCCAGCAGCCGGTCGGGGGAGAACACCGGGGAGCTGTTTTTT.